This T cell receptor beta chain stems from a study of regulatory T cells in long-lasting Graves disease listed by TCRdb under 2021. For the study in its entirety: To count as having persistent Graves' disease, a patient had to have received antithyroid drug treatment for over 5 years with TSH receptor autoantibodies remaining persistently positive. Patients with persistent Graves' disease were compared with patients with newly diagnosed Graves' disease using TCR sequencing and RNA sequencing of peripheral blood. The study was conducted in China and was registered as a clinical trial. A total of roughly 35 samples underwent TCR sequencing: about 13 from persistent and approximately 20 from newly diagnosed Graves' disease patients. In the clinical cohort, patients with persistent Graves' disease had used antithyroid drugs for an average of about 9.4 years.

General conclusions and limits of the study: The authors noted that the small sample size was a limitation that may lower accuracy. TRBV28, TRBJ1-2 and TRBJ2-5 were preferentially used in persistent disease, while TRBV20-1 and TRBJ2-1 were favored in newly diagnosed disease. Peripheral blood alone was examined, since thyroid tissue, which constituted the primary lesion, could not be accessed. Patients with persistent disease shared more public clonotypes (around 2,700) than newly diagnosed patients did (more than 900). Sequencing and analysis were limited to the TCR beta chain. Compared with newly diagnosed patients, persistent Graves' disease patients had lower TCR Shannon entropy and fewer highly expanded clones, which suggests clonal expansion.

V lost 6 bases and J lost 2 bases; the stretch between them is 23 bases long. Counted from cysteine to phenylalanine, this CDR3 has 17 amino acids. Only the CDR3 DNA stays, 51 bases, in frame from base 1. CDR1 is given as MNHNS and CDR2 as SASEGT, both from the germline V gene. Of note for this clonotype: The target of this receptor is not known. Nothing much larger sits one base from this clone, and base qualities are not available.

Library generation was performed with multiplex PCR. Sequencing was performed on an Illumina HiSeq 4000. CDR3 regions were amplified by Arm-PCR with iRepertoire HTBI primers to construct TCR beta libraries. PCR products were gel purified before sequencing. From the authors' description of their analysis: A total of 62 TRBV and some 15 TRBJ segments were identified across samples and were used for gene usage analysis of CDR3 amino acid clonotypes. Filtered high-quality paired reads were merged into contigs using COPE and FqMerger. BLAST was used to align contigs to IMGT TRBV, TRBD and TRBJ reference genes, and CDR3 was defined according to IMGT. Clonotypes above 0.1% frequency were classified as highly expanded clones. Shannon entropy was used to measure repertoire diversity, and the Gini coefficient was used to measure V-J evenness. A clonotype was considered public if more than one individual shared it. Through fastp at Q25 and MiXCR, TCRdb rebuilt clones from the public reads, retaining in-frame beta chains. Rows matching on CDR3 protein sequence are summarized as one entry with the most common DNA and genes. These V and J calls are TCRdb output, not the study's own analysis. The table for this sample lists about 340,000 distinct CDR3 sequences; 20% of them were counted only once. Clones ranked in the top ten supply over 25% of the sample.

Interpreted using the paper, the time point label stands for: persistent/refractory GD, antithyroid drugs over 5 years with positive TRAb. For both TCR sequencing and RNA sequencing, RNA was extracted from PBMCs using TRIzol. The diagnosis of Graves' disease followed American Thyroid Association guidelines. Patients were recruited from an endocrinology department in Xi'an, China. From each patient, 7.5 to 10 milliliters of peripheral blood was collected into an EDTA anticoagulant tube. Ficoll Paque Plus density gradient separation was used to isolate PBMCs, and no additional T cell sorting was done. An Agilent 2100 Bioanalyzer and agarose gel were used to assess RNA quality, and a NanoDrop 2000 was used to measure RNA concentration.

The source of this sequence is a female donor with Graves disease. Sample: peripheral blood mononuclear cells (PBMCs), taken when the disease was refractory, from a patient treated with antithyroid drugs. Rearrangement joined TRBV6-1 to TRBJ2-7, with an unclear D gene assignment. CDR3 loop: CASRARRPVPFTYEQYF. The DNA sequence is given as TGTGCCAGCAGGGCGCGGAGACCAGTACCCTTTACCTACGAGCAGTACTTC.